These 23 T cell receptor beta chains were sequenced from one sample in a study of PD-1 blockade in classical Hodgkin lymphoma. Clones were sequenced by immunoSEQ multiplex PCR, and TCRdb holds only the in-frame ones, with some missing. This sample has approximately 110,000 clones; 89% occur once, and the top ten carry roughly 19%. The time point here: cycle 4 day 1 (C4D1), after around six weeks of nivolumab. Every patient had relapsed following autologous stem cell transplantation, and cohorts differed in brentuximab vedotin exposure. Sequenced here: peripheral blood mononuclear cells (PBMCs), sampled before the fourth cycle of nivolumab. The receptors originated from a human donor with classical Hodgkin lymphoma.

In its sample, this clone was seen once. This chain joins TRBV4-2 and TRBJ2-3; TRBD1 aligns across 8 bases. The CDR3 is 14 amino acids. Germline V CDR1 and CDR2: LGHNA, YNFKEQ. V dropped 3 bases and J dropped 4; count of bases not matched to a gene: 3. The CDR3 DNA sequence: TGTGCCAGCAGCCACCCGGACAGGGCAGATACGCAGTATTTT. Translation: CASSHPDRADTQYF.

V gene TRBV5-4 combines with J gene TRBJ2-7, with TRBD2 identical over 8 bases. CDR1 is SGHNT and CDR2 is YYREEE in the germline V gene (reference sequence). The CDR3 consists of 15 residues. V lost 0 bases, J lost 1 base, and 3 bases stayed unmatched. The CDR3 protein is CASSLGAGESYEQYF. Here the CDR3 DNA reads TGTGCCAGCAGCTTGGGAGCGGGGGAGTCCTACGAGCAGTACTTC.

The chain links TRBV18 to TRBJ2-7, with a possible D match to TRBD1 (6 bases). V dropped 3 bases and J dropped 3 bases, with 9 bases sitting between them. Germline V CDR1 and CDR2: KGHSH, LQKENI. The CDR3 has 13 amino acids. The DNA for the CDR3 is TGTGCCAGCTCACCCCGGACAGTCTACGAGCAGTACTTC. Its protein product is CASSPRTVYEQYF.

The chain carries TRBV10-1 and TRBJ2-2; D is perhaps TRBD1 (6 bases). The germline V gene encodes CDR1 WNHNN and CDR2 SYGVQD (reference sequence). V was clipped by 5 bases and J by 0 bases, with 13 bases between them. The CDR3 covers 16 residues. The CDR3 sequence is CASSPTGHTNTGELFF. In DNA form, the CDR3 reads TGCGCCAGCAGTCCTACGGGACACACGAACACCGGGGAGCTGTTTTTT.

This clone was recorded a few times. J is TRBJ2-5 and V is TRBV11-3; a possible D gene is TRBD1 (6 bases). The V end was cut by 4 bases, the J end by 1 base, with 10 bases between. The CDR3 runs 14 residues. Germline V lookup: CDR1 SGHNT, CDR2 YENEEA. The CDR3 sequence: CASSSWGPQETQYF. CDR3 DNA: TGTGCCAGCAGCTCCTGGGGGCCCCAAGAGACCCAGTACTTC. Filled out from reference TRBV11-3 and TRBJ2-5, the complete variable domain reads EAGVVQSPRYKIIEKKQPVAFWCNPISGHNTLYWYLQNLGQGPELLIRYENEEAVDDSQLPKDRFSAERLKGVDSTLKIQPAELGDSAVYLCASSSWGPQETQYFGPGTRLLVL.

This chain joins TRBV6-5 and TRBJ2-1, with D tentatively TRBD1 (6 bases). Trimming left V 6 bases short and J 6 bases short, with 12 bases between. The CDR3 has 13 amino acids. Germline CDR1 and CDR2: MNHEY and SVGAGI. CDR3 sequence (DNA): TGTGCCAGCAGGACAGGACCCACCAATGAGCAGTTCTTC. Its translation is CASRTGPTNEQFF.

The chain carries TRBV6-5 and TRBJ1-2, with D tentatively TRBD1 (5 bases). The V gene lost 6 bases and the J gene lost 2 bases, with 10 bases spanning the gap. The CDR3 runs 13 residues. CDR1 MNHEY and CDR2 SVGAGI come from the germline V gene. The CDR3 DNA follows: TGTGCCAGCAGGAGTGACAGCAACTATGGCTACACCTTC. Protein sequence: CASRSDSNYGYTF.

V usage is TRBV19 and J usage is TRBJ1-5, with 8 bases fitting TRBD1. CDR1 is LNHDA, CDR2 SQIVND, per germline (reference sequence). This CDR3 is built from 16 residues. V gave up 2 bases and J gave up 1 base; unmatched junction bases: 4. The CDR3 DNA follows: TGTGCCAGTAGTATAAGAGACAGGGGCAGCAATCAGCCCCAGCATTTT. Residues: CASSIRDRGSNQPQHF.

The rearrangement uses TRBV25-1 and TRBJ2-5; 9 nucleotides agree with TRBD2. CDR1 MGHDK and CDR2 SYGVNS come from the germline V gene. The CDR3 has 16 amino acids. V dropped 1 base and J dropped 1; count of bases not matched to a gene: 4. The CDR3 region has the DNA TGTGCCAGCAGTGAATGGGCGGGAGGGCTCCAAGAGACCCAGTACTTC. Protein: CASSEWAGGLQETQYF.

The chain links TRBV6-6 to TRBJ2-3; TRBD1 matches at 7 bases. Germline V CDR1 and CDR2: MNHNY, SVGAGI (reference sequence). The CDR3 runs to 16 residues. The V and J ends lost 4 bases and 6 bases, in that order; junction bases with no gene match: 13. The CDR3 sequence is CASSSPDRAFMDTQYF. CDR3 coding DNA: TGTGCCAGCAGTTCCCCAGACAGGGCATTCATGGATACGCAGTATTTT.

V is TRBV27 and J is TRBJ2-7, with TRBD1 identical over 7 bases. This CDR3 has 15 residues. Per germline, CDR1 MNHEY and CDR2 SMNVEV (reference sequence). V dropped 3 bases and J dropped 0; count of bases not matched to a gene: 5. The DNA of the CDR3 is TGTGCCAGCAGTTTTTCGGACAGGAGCTCCTACGAGCAGTACTTC. It yields the protein CASSFSDRSSYEQYF.

The chain employs TRBV29-1 and TRBJ2-1; D is unclear. The CDR3 length is 13 residues. Trimming stripped 7 bases from V and 6 bases from J, with 16 bases between. Germline values: CDR1 SQVTM, CDR2 ANQGSEA. CDR3 DNA: TGCAGCGCCATTTACCTAAGGGTCAATGAGCAGTTCTTC. Its translation: CSAIYLRVNEQFF.

The chain combines TRBV5-5 with TRBJ2-7; D is perhaps TRBD1 (6 bases). V was trimmed by 0 bases and J by 5 bases, leaving 12 bases between them. The CDR3 spans 14 residues. The V gene's germline CDR1 is SGHKS and CDR2 YYEKEE (reference sequence). The CDR3, as DNA: TGTGCCAGCAGCTTGGACAGGGAAATTGACGAGCAGTACTTC. Translated, it gives CASSLDREIDEQYF.

The chain links TRBV28 to TRBJ2-1; 16 nucleotides line up with TRBD2. Germline lookup yields CDR1 MDHEN and CDR2 SYDVKM. CDR3 length: 16 residues. After removal of 6 bases from V and 8 bases from J, the junction contained 7 bases not matched to a gene. The CDR3 bases are TGTGCCAGCAGCTTCGGGACTAGCGGGAGGGCCCATGAGCAGTTCTTC. The encoded protein is CASSFGTSGRAHEQFF.

The chain carries TRBV28 and TRBJ1-2; D might be TRBD1 (5 bases). This CDR3 is built from 12 residues. Looked up from germline, CDR1 is MDHEN and CDR2 is SYDVKM. CDR3 bases: TGTGCGTCCTCTAGGGGTAAATATGGCTACACCTTC. Translation gives CASSRGKYGYTF.

For the CDR3, the DNA is TGTGCCAGTAGTATAGTGACCCTAACTAGCGGGAGCCCCACCGGGGAGCTGTTTTTT. This codes for CASSIVTLTSGSPTGELFF. This sequence joins TRBV19 and TRBJ2-2, with 11 bases aligning to TRBD2. V shed 1 base, J shed 4 bases, and the junction held 11 bases outside the gene matches. The CDR3 totals 19 residues. Per germline, CDR1 LNHDA and CDR2 SQIVND (reference sequence).

This rearrangement joins TRBV7-9 to TRBJ1-1, with D tentatively TRBD1 (5 bases). CDR1 and CDR2 (germline): SEHNR, FQNEAQ (reference sequence). CDR3 length: 15 residues. Trimming took off 5 bases at V and 0 bases at J, with 13 bases between the two ends. The CDR3 sequence: CASSGMTDLNTEAFF. CDR3 nucleotides: TGTGCCAGCAGCGGAATGACAGACCTGAACACTGAAGCTTTCTTT. Based on the CDR3 plus reference TRBV7-9 and TRBJ1-1, the full variable domain is DTGVSQNPRHKITKRGQNVTFRCDPISEHNRLYWYRQTLGQGPEFLTYFQNEAQLEKSRLLSDRFSAERPKGSFSTLEIQRTEQGDSAMYLCASSGMTDLNTEAFFGQGTRLTVV.

The genes are TRBV30 and TRBJ2-7; D perhaps matches TRBD1 (7 bases). Trimming stripped 0 bases from V and 7 bases from J, with 19 bases between. This CDR3 spans 15 amino acids. CDR1 is GTSNPN and CDR2 is SVGIG in the germline V gene (reference sequence). The DNA for the CDR3 is TGTGCCTGGAGTGTTTGGAGGGGGCTCGAGAGGGAGCAGTACTTC. Amino acid sequence: CAWSVWRGLEREQYF.

The rearrangement links TRBV15 to TRBJ2-7; TRBD1 agrees at 7 bases. J lost 6 bases, V lost 5 bases, and 4 bases had no gene match. Germline V gives CDR1 LNHNV, CDR2 YYDKDF (reference sequence). The CDR3 spans 12 residues. The CDR3 nucleotides are TGTGCCACCAGCGACCGGGACAGCGAGCAGTACTTC. Its protein product is CATSDRDSEQYF.

This clone came up once. The chain employs TRBV2 and TRBJ2-1; possible D gene TRBD2, 5 bases. Germline CDR1 reads SNHLY; CDR2 reads FYNNEI. This CDR3 contains 13 residues. V dropped 7 bases and J dropped 2 bases, with 9 bases sitting between them. The chain's CDR3 is CASMAGPYNEQFF. The CDR3, as DNA: TGTGCCAGCATGGCGGGTCCCTACAATGAGCAGTTCTTC.

This chain joins TRBV7-8 and TRBJ2-7; 9 nucleotides match TRBD1. Trimming cost V 4 bases and J 0 bases; bases outside gene matches: 13. The CDR3 has 18 amino acids. Germline loops: CDR1 SGHVS, CDR2 FQNEAQ. The CDR3 DNA is TGTGCCAGCAGCTACCCATCAACAGGGGGCTATAGCTCCTACGAGCAGTACTTC. Protein: CASSYPSTGGYSSYEQYF.

V gene TRBV29-1 combines with J gene TRBJ2-7, with 8 bases lining up with TRBD1. Germline assignment: CDR1 SQVTM and CDR2 ANQGSEA. CDR3 size: 12 residues. J gave up 2 bases and V 7 bases, and 4 bases lay outside the gene matches. CDR3 in DNA: TGCAGCGGCGGACAGGGAGCCTACGAGCAGTACTTC. Protein sequence: CSGGQGAYEQYF.

The chain employs TRBV2 and TRBJ2-4; D is possibly TRBD1 (6 bases). V was shortened by 7 bases and J by 1 base, with 14 bases between the two germline ends. Germline V lookup: CDR1 SNHLY, CDR2 FYNNEI. This CDR3 comprises 15 residues. CDR3 sequence reads: CASTTGTRAKNIQYF. DNA for the CDR3: TGTGCCAGCACCACAGGGACGAGGGCCAAAAACATTCAGTACTTC.